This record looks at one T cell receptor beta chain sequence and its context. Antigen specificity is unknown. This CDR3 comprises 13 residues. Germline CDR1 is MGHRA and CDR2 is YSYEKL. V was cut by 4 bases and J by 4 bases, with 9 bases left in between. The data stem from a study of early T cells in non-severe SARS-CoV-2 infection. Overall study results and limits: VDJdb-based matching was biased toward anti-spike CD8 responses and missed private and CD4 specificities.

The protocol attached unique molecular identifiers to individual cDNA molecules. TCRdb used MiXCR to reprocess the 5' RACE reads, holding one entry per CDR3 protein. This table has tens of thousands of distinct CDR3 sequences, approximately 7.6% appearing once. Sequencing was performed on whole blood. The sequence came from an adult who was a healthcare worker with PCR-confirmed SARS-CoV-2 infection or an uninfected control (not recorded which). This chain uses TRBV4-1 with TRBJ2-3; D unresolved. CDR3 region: CASSRPLADTQYF. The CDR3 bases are TGCGCCAGCAGCCGTCCTCTGGCAGATACGCAGTATTTT.